Detailed here is one T cell receptor (beta chain). Antigen specificity is unknown. This sample stems from a study of blood T cells in healthy people across ages. Study outcomes and limitations: Roughly linearly, TCR beta diversity per million T cells fell as age increased. Greater diversity and more naive CD4+ cells were seen in long-lived donors than in aged donors.

The use of a sample-barcoded 5' primer and a J-beta primer mix characterized a second PCR of roughly 6 to 11 cycles. A single record per CDR3 protein comes from TCRdb applying MiXCR to the 5' RACE reads. The table includes some 760,000 distinct CDR3 sequences, about 25% detected once. Each donor was a healthy Caucasian individual from Russia, aged roughly 6 to 95. This same sample was also taken into another study, of T cells of mothers and their children. From that paper: With the M1S primer of the second PCR, sample barcodes and 2-4 random nucleotides were added.

Sample: blood. The clonotype was recovered from a boy aged 10-17 years in good health.

The CDR3 here is CASSLGAAGQNTEAFF. CDR3 nucleotide sequence: TGTGCCAGCAGCTTAGGGGCGGCGGGGCAGAACACTGAAGCTTTCTTT. V is TRBV7-9 and J is TRBJ1-1; maybe TRBD1 (5 bases). Germline V gene lookup returns CDR1 SEHNR and CDR2 FQNEAQ (reference sequence). The germline V and J ends were trimmed by 1 base and 1 base, with 13 bases remaining between them. This CDR3 is 16 amino acids long. The variable domain in full, with the rest retrieved from reference TRBV7-9 and TRBJ1-1, is DTGVSQNPRHKITKRGQNVTFRCDPISEHNRLYWYRQTLGQGPEFLTYFQNEAQLEKSRLLSDRFSAERPKGSFSTLEIQRTEQGDSAMYLCASSLGAAGQNTEAFFGQGTRLTVV.